Listed here are 31 T cell receptor beta chains from one sample, sequenced in a study of T cells in women clearing cervical HPV infection (dated by TCRdb to 2016 to 2019). Receptor libraries were prepared by the immunoSEQ multiplex PCR assay. Sourced from immuneACCESS, this table was stored by TCRdb with only in-frame sequences that have V and J called. A share of the clones is absent; for the studies checked, an unresolved V gene accounts for under half, and the remainder has no known explanation. This sample's table has entries for over 30,000 clones. The leading ten clones occupy 6.5% to 9% of the sample. Specimen: blood buffy coat. All receptors derive from a woman aged 18-69 years with a cervical HPV16 infection that either progressed to CIN3+ or cleared (not recorded which).

Notes on this clone: The CDR3 extends 3 residues past the end of the read, so its final part is completed from the germline J gene. The V call is TRBV19, the J call TRBJ2-4; possibly TRBD1 for D (6 bases). The CDR3 loop spans 16 amino acids. CDR1 and CDR2 from the germline V gene are LNHDA and SQIVND (reference sequence). Incomplete CDR3 DNA: TGTGCCAGCGCCCCGATCCGACAGGAGAGCAACTATGGT. This codes for CASAPIRQESNYG. The whole CDR3 protein is CASAPIRQESNYGQYF.

As to this clone: The CDR3 end falls 3 residues outside the read, so it is completed with the germline J gene. V and J are TRBV10-3 and TRBJ2-2; 7 positions match TRBD2. Germline CDR1 is ENHRY and CDR2 is SYGVKD. V lost 4 bases and J lost 4; bases outside the gene matches: 6. This CDR3 has 15 residues. The sequenced CDR3 bases are TGTGCCATCAGTGGGCGGCTAGCGGTCACCGGGGAG. As protein: CAISGRLAVTGE. The CDR3 in full is CAISGRLAVTGELFF.

About this clone: The CDR3 end falls 3 residues outside the read, so it is completed with the germline J gene. V is TRBV13 and J is TRBJ2-2; tentatively, D is TRBD1 or TRBD2 (5 bases each). CDR3 length equals 15 residues. CDR1 and CDR2 from the germline V gene are PRHDT and FYEKMQ (reference sequence). CDR3: CASSLRQGRGEKLFF. The covered CDR3 bases are TGTGCCAGCAGTCTTAGACAAGGGAGAGGGGAAAAG. Looking up the rest from reference TRBV13 and TRBJ2-2 gives the full variable domain: AAGVIQSPRHLIKEKRETATLKCYPIPRHDTVYWYQQGPGQDPQFLISFYEKMQSDKGSIPDRFSAQQFSDYHSELNMSSLELGDSALYFCASSLRQGRGEKLFFGEGSRLTVL.

The CDR3 DNA, read in part, is TGTGCCAGCAGCCCCGCCGGGGGGGCTCCCCACGAG. Protein sequence: CASSPAGGAPHE. The entire CDR3 protein reads CASSPAGGAPHEQYF. The rearrangement joins TRBV16 to TRBJ2-7; 8 bases are shared with TRBD2. Coverage ceases 3 residues before the CDR3 finishes, and the germline J gene fills in the end. The CDR3 is 15 amino acids. J gave up 5 bases and V 4 bases, and 10 bases lay outside the gene matches. Germline assignment: CDR1 KGHSY and CDR2 FQNENV.

About this clone itself: Sequencing ends 3 residues short of the CDR3 end; the germline J gene provides the rest. The chain is built from TRBV11-2 and TRBJ2-3, with 7 bases that match TRBD2. This CDR3 has 14 amino acids. Losses at the gene ends were 3 bases for V and 1 base for J; bases not matched to a gene: 1. The germline V gene has CDR1 SGHAT and CDR2 FQNNGV. CDR3 in amino acids: CASSFGGGTDTQYF. CDR3 DNA (partial): TGTGCCAGCAGCTTTGGGGGGGGCACAGATACG.

To note about this clone: The read ends 3 residues shy of where the CDR3 ends; the end is completed using the germline J gene. The V gene is TRBV29-1, the J gene TRBJ2-7; D possibly corresponds to TRBD1 (6 bases). This CDR3 has 16 residues. V shed 1 base and J shed 0 bases, with 16 bases lying between them. Germline V CDR1 and CDR2: SQVTM, ANQGSEA. CDR3 bases read: TGCAGCGTTGAAGCCCCGACAGGTTCGTACTCCTACGAG. This encodes CSVEAPTGSYSYE. The full CDR3 reads CSVEAPTGSYSYEQYF.

As concerns this clone: The sequenced fragment ends 3 residues before the CDR3 boundary, so the rest is inferred from the germline J gene. J is TRBJ1-2 and V is TRBV7-2; D may be TRBD1 (5 bases). The CDR3 runs 13 residues. Looked up from germline, CDR1 is SGHTA and CDR2 is FQGNSA. The CDR3 DNA, read in part, is TGTGCCAGCAGCTTAGCGCCAGGGCGCGAC. Its translation is CASSLAPGRD. Given in full, the CDR3 is CASSLAPGRDYTF.

Of note for this clone: The CDR3 end is not reached by the read, which stops 3 residues before it; the germline J gene fills it in. The chain recombines TRBV29-1 with TRBJ1-2; no clear D. Germline CDR1 and CDR2: SQVTM and ANQGSEA. The CDR3 loop spans 13 amino acids. Trimming left V 4 bases short and J 3 bases short, with 12 bases between. Partial CDR3 DNA: TGCAGCGTTGGCGGGAGAGGCGACTATGGC. Its translation: CSVGGRGDYG. The CDR3 in its entirety is CSVGGRGDYGYTF.

Regarding this clone: The CDR3 end lies 3 residues beyond the end of the read and is filled in from the germline J gene. This rearrangement joins TRBV5-1 to TRBJ2-5; D call uncertain. The CDR3 is 15 amino acids. V lost 4 bases and J 5 bases, leaving 18 bases between the germline ends. Germline assignment: CDR1 SGHRS and CDR2 YFSETQ. CDR3 region: CASSTTLALRETQYF. CDR3 DNA (partial): TGCGCCAGCAGCACCACCTTGGCCTTGAGGGAGACC. The whole variable domain, remainder taken from reference TRBV5-1 and TRBJ2-5, is KAGVTQTPRYLIKTRGQQVTLSCSPISGHRSVSWYQQTPGQGLQFLFEYFSETQRNKGNFPGRFSGRQFSNSRSEMNVSTLELGDSALYLCASSTTLALRETQYFGPGTRLLVL.

Comments on this clone: The read finishes 3 residues shy of the CDR3 end, and the germline J gene is used to complete it. The genes are TRBV18 and TRBJ2-7, with TRBD1 as a possible D gene (6 bases). Trimming took off 1 base at V and 3 bases at J, with 10 bases between the two ends. The CDR3 is 14 residues long. Germline values: CDR1 KGHSH, CDR2 LQKENI. CDR3 sequence reads: CASSPRTEYYEQYF. The sequenced CDR3 bases are TGTGCCAGCTCACCACGGACAGAATACTACGAG.

In regard to this clone: The read is 3 residues too short to cover the CDR3 end, so that end is filled in from the germline J gene. V and J are TRBV20-1 and TRBJ2-3; no clear D. This CDR3 is built from 15 residues. V was trimmed by 6 bases and J by 2 bases, leaving 18 bases between them. Germline assignment: CDR1 DFQATT and CDR2 SNEGSKA (reference sequence). Incomplete CDR3 DNA: TGCAGTGCCTCCAACCTGGCGGATTACACAGATACG. Protein product: CSASNLADYTDT. The CDR3 reads in full as CSASNLADYTDTQYF.

As to this clone: Read sequence stops 3 residues before the CDR3 end, and the germline J gene provides the missing end. The chain carries TRBV7-2 and TRBJ1-6; D might be TRBD1 (6 bases). The V and J ends lost 3 bases and 7 bases respectively, with 10 bases between them. Per the germline V gene, CDR1 is SGHTA and CDR2 is FQGNSA. This CDR3 is built from 14 residues. The CDR3 bases that were read are TGTGCCAGCAGCTTGGTACAGGGAAATTCACCC. It specifies CASSLVQGNSP. The whole CDR3 region reads CASSLVQGNSPLHF.

A word on this clone: The read ends 3 residues shy of where the CDR3 ends; the end is completed using the germline J gene. This sequence joins TRBV11-2 and TRBJ2-7, with 8 bases aligning to TRBD2. Germline-derived CDR1 and CDR2 are SGHAT and FQNNGV. CDR3 size: 13 residues. The junction had 4 bases not matched to a gene; V was cut back by 3 bases and J by 6 bases. CDR3 residues: CASSFSGGREQYF. The sequenced part of the CDR3 DNA is TGTGCCAGCAGCTTCTCGGGGGGGCGCGAG. The complete variable domain, with remaining parts taken from reference TRBV11-2 and TRBJ2-7, reads EAGVAQSPRYKIIEKRQSVAFWCNPISGHATLYWYQQILGQGPKLLIQFQNNGVVDDSQLPKDRFSAERLKGVDSTLKIQPAKLEDSAVYLCASSFSGGREQYFGPGTRLTVT.

Note on this clone: From the germline J gene comes the end of the CDR3, since the read stops 3 residues before it. The chain carries TRBV2 and TRBJ1-2; TRBD1 matches at 7 bases. The CDR3 has 15 amino acids. In germline, CDR1 is SNHLY, CDR2 FYNNEI. The covered CDR3 bases are TGTGCCAGCAGTGAATACAGGGGTTCGGGCAATGAC. The encoded protein is CASSEYRGSGND. The whole CDR3 protein is CASSEYRGSGNDYTF.

On this clone itself: The read ends 3 residues before the CDR3 terminus; that terminus is restored from the germline J gene. The genes are TRBV9 and TRBJ2-5; the D is unclear. The CDR3 has 14 residues. Looked up from germline, CDR1 is SGDLS and CDR2 is YYNGEE. V lost 0 bases, J lost 7 bases, and 13 bases lay in between. The part of the CDR3 DNA that was read is TGTGCCAGCAGCGTAGAGGGTAGTTTAGGGACC. Its protein product is CASSVEGSLGT. The whole CDR3 sequence is CASSVEGSLGTQYF. Complete variable domain (other parts from reference TRBV9 and TRBJ2-5): DSGVTQTPKHLITATGQRVTLRCSPRSGDLSVYWYQQSLDQGLQFLIQYYNGEERAKGNILERFSAQQFPDLHSELNLSSLELGDSALYFCASSVEGSLGTQYFGPGTRLLVL.

As concerns this clone: The read ends 3 residues early relative to the CDR3; the germline J gene fills the gap. The rearrangement links TRBV20-1 to TRBJ1-1; 7 bases match TRBD1. V lost 7 bases, J lost 1 base, and 6 bases stayed unmatched. In germline, CDR1 is DFQATT, CDR2 SNEGSKA (reference sequence). CDR3 length: 13 residues. The CDR3 DNA, read in part, is TGCAGTGTGCGACAGGGTAGGAACACTGAA. Its protein is CSVRQGRNTE. The complete CDR3 reads CSVRQGRNTEAFF.

Concerning this clone itself: The read gets to within 3 residues of the CDR3 end, and the germline J gene fills in the rest. V gene TRBV23-1 combines with J gene TRBJ2-7; possibly TRBD1 for D (6 bases). Being an ORF, TRBV23-1 has a function that is uncertain. This CDR3 has 12 amino acids. V shed 5 bases and J shed 4 bases, with 9 bases lying between them. CDR3 protein: CASSRTAYEQYF. CDR3 DNA (partial): TGCGCCAGCAGTAGGACAGCTTACGAG.

Remarks on this clone: The read is 3 residues too short to cover the CDR3 end, so that end is filled in from the germline J gene. V is TRBV10-3 and J is TRBJ2-3; D is ambiguous. Germline CDR1 is ENHRY and CDR2 is SYGVKD. The V and J ends lost 7 bases and 5 bases respectively, with 10 bases between them. This CDR3 is 12 amino acids long. The CDR3 protein is CAINPGGDTQYF. The CDR3 DNA, read in part, is TGTGCCATCAATCCCGGTGGAGATACG.

Concerning this clone itself: The read ends 3 residues before the CDR3 terminus; that terminus is restored from the germline J gene. The chain is built from TRBV2 and TRBJ2-7; D remains unclear. V lost 8 bases and J 5 bases, leaving 7 bases between the germline ends. CDR3 length: 10 residues. CDR1 and CDR2 from the germline V gene are SNHLY and FYNNEI. The CDR3 region is CASDNNEQYF. The covered CDR3 bases are TGTGCCAGCGATAACAACGAG. Using reference TRBV2 and TRBJ2-7 for the parts outside the CDR3, the full variable domain is EPEVTQTPSHQVTQMGQEVILRCVPISNHLYFYWYRQILGQKVEFLVSFYNNEISEKSEIFDDQFSVERPDGSNFTLKIRSTKLEDSAMYFCASDNNEQYFGPGTRLTVT.

Turning to this clone: The sequence runs out 3 residues before the end of the CDR3; the remainder is reconstructed from the germline J gene. V usage is TRBV7-4 and J usage is TRBJ1-4; 7 positions match TRBD1. Trimming at V came to 3 bases and at J to 5 bases, leaving 9 bases not matched to a gene. The CDR3 has 16 residues. CDR1 and CDR2 from the germline V gene are SGHVT and SQSDAQ. CDR3 residues: CASSFLGQARNEKLFF. The CDR3 DNA, read in part, is TGTGCCAGCAGCTTTCTCGGACAGGCGAGAAATGAAAAA.

About this clone itself: With the read ending 3 residues before the CDR3 end, the germline J gene is used to fill in that end. The genes are TRBV18 and TRBJ2-6; the match to TRBD1 covers 7 bases. The CDR3 consists of 18 residues. The trim removed 3 bases at V and 2 bases at J, leaving 10 bases unmatched. The V gene's germline CDR1 is KGHSH and CDR2 LQKENI. The CDR3 DNA, read in part, is TGTGCCAGCTCACCGAATCGACCAGGGGGAACTGGGGCCAACGTC. Its translation: CASSPNRPGGTGANV. The complete CDR3 protein is CASSPNRPGGTGANVLTF.

A note on this clone: The CDR3 extends 3 residues past the end of the read, so its final part is completed from the germline J gene. The rearrangement uses TRBV5-1 and TRBJ2-7; tentatively, D is TRBD1 (8 bases). The CDR3 has 14 amino acids. Germline CDR1 and CDR2: SGHRS and YFSETQ. The germline V and J ends were trimmed by 4 bases and 6 bases, with 17 bases remaining between them. CDR3 DNA (partial): TGCGCCAGCAGCCTAGGACAGGGAGGGGCCGAG. Its protein product is CASSLGQGGAE. The complete CDR3 reads CASSLGQGGAEQYF.

With regard to this clone: Read coverage stops 3 residues before the CDR3 terminus; the germline J gene supplies the remainder. The chain employs TRBV2 and TRBJ1-1, with a tentative D call TRBD1 (6 bases). CDR3 length: 12 amino acids. Trimming removed 8 bases at V and 3 bases at J, with 10 bases between. Germline lookup yields CDR1 SNHLY and CDR2 FYNNEI. CDR3 DNA, as far as it was read: TGTGCCAGCTATAGGGGGTACACTGAA. Its protein is CASYRGYTE. The CDR3 reads in full as CASYRGYTEAFF.

Concerning this clone: The read ends 3 residues early relative to the CDR3; the germline J gene fills the gap. The chain joins TRBV29-1 to TRBJ1-5, with D perhaps TRBD1 (6 bases). Germline CDR1 SQVTM, CDR2 ANQGSEA. V was clipped by 6 bases and J by 4 bases, with 19 bases between them. This CDR3 spans 15 amino acids. The CDR3 here is CSVSWGQGRNQPQHF. The CDR3 DNA, read in part, is TGCAGCGTGTCCTGGGGGCAAGGAAGGAATCAGCCC. The full variable domain, with the rest looked up from reference TRBV29-1 and TRBJ1-5, is SAVISQKPSRDICQRGTSLTIQCQVDSQVTMMFWYRQQPGQSLTLIATANQGSEATYESGFVIDKFPISRPNLTFSTLTVSNMSPEDSSIYLCSVSWGQGRNQPQHFGDGTRLSIL.

Worth noting for this clone: Sequencing ends 3 residues short of the CDR3 end; the germline J gene provides the rest. V and J are TRBV19 and TRBJ2-3; 9 bases match TRBD1. Losses at the gene ends were 5 bases for V and 5 bases for J; bases not matched to a gene: 17. The CDR3 is 18 amino acids. Germline V gene lookup returns CDR1 LNHDA and CDR2 SQIVND (reference sequence). The CDR3 reads CASSAGTGFLGRQDTQYF. The sequenced part of the CDR3 DNA is TGTGCCAGTAGTGCCGGGACAGGGTTTCTCGGGCGGCAAGATACG.

As for this clone: The DNA ends 3 residues before the CDR3 does, and the rest of the CDR3 is filled in from the germline J gene. The chain couples TRBV18 to TRBJ1-2, with 8 bases lining up with TRBD1. The CDR3 totals 14 residues. In germline, CDR1 is KGHSH, CDR2 LQKENI. CDR3 bases read: TGTGCCAGCTCAGAGGACAGGGCCAAATACGAC. Its translation is CASSEDRAKYD. The CDR3, in full, reads CASSEDRAKYDYTF.

For this clone: The CDR3 extends 3 residues past the end of the read, so its final part is completed from the germline J gene. The chain uses TRBV19 and TRBJ1-2, with a tentative D call TRBD1 (5 bases). Germline CDR1 LNHDA, CDR2 SQIVND (reference sequence). There are 15 residues in the CDR3. Partial CDR3 DNA: TGTGCCAGTGTCCCTAGCGGGGGGGTAATCGTCGAC. It encodes CASVPSGGVIVD. In full, the CDR3 is CASVPSGGVIVDYTF.

A word on this clone: The CDR3 is cut off 3 residues early in the read; its end comes from the germline J gene. The gene calls are TRBV7-2 and TRBJ1-5; TRBD1 aligns across 7 bases. This CDR3 region has 14 residues. V was clipped by 5 bases and J by 5 bases; unmatched bases: 6. Germline CDR1 is SGHTA and CDR2 is FQGNSA. The CDR3 bases that were read are TGTGCCAGCAGCATACGGACAGGCGATCAGCCC. Translation gives CASSIRTGDQP. The full CDR3 protein is CASSIRTGDQPQHF.

Concerning this clone itself: The read terminates 3 residues before the CDR3 end, so the remaining end is supplied by the germline J gene. The V gene is TRBV6-2 or TRBV6-3, the J gene TRBJ2-7; 9 positions agree with TRBD2. This CDR3 has 17 residues. V lost 0 bases, J lost 4 bases, and 10 bases stayed unmatched. Germline V gene lookup returns CDR1 MNHEY and CDR2 SVGEGT. The covered CDR3 bases are TGTGCCAGCAGTTACTCGAAGTCGCTAGCGGGGATGTACGAG. This gives the protein CASSYSKSLAGMYE. The complete CDR3 protein is CASSYSKSLAGMYEQYF.

For this clone: From the germline J gene comes the end of the CDR3, since the read stops 3 residues before it. V gene TRBV20-1 combines with J gene TRBJ2-3; tentative D call: TRBD1 (5 bases). The germline V and J ends were trimmed by 6 bases and 0 bases, with 16 bases remaining between them. The CDR3 extends over 15 amino acids. Germline CDR1 reads DFQATT; CDR2 reads SNEGSKA (reference sequence). The CDR3 sequence: CSARSAGPSTDTQYF. The DNA read from the CDR3 is TGCAGTGCCCGGTCGGCAGGGCCTAGCACAGATACG.

Incomplete CDR3 DNA: TGTGCCTGGGCCGGGACAGGGAGAACTGAA. Translating it yields CAWAGTGRTE. The entire CDR3 protein is CAWAGTGRTEAFF. J is TRBJ1-1 and V is TRBV30; 9 bases map to TRBD1. The CDR3 is cut off 3 residues early in the read; its end comes from the germline J gene. V was pared by 5 bases and J by 5 bases, with 6 bases of the junction left unmatched. Germline V gene sequence: CDR1 GTSNPN, CDR2 SVGIG (reference sequence). The CDR3 contains 13 residues.